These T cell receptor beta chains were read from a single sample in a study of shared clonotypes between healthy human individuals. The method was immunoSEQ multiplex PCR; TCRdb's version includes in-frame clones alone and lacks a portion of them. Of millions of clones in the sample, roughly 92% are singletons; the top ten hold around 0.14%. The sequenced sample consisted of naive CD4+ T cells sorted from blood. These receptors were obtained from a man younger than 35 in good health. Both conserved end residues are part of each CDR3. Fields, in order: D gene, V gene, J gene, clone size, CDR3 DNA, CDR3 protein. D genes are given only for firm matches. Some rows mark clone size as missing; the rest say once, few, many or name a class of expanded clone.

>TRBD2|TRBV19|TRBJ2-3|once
TGTGCCAGTAGGACGACGGGAGGAGATACGCAGTATTTT
CASRTTGGDTQYF
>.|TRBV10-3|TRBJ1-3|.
TGTGCCATCCGACTTCCGGGGCAAAAAGGCTCTGGAAACACCATATATTTT
CAIRLPGQKGSGNTIYF
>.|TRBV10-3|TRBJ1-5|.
TGTGCCATCAGTGAGTCGGCAGGATCCCAGCCCCAGCATTTT
CAISESAGSQPQHF
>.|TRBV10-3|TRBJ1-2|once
TGTGCCATCAGTGGGGGGCAGGGTGAAGGCTACACCTTC
CAISGGQGEGYTF
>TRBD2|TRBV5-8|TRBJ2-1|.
TGTGCCAGCAGTCGCCGAGGGACTAGCGTATCTCGCTCCTACAATGAGCAGTTCTTC
CASSRRGTSVSRSYNEQFF
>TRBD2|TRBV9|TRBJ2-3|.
TGTGCCAGCAGCGTAGGGACTAGCGGGAGCACAGATACGCAGTATTTT
CASSVGTSGSTDTQYF
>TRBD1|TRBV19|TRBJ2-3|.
TGTGCCAGTAGTATGGGGTACGGACAGGGTACAGATACGCAGTATTTT
CASSMGYGQGTDTQYF
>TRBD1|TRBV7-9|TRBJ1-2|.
TGTGCCAGCAGCCAAGCGACAGGGCCTAACTATGGCTACACCTTC
CASSQATGPNYGYTF
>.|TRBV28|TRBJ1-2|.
TGTGCCAGCAGCCCCCCGGCGGGGGTCGGCACCTTC
CASSPPAGVGTF
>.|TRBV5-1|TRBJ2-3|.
TGCGCCAGCAGCTCGGGGACTAGCACAGATACGCAGTATTTT
CASSSGTSTDTQYF
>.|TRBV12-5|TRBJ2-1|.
TGTGCTAGTGGTTTGGCCTCAAGCAATGAGCAGTTCTTC
CASGLASSNEQFF
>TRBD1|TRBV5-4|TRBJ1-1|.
TGTGCCAGCAGCTCCAAGGACAGGGTCACTGAAGCTTTCTTT
CASSSKDRVTEAFF
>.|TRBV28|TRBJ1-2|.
TGTGCCAGCAGTGCCATCGACTATGGCTACACCTTC
CASSAIDYGYTF
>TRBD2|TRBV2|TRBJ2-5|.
TGTGCCAGCACCCCCGGACTAGCGGGAATAGAGACCCAGTACTTC
CASTPGLAGIETQYF
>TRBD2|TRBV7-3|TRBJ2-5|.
TGTGCCAGCAGCTTGACCGGGACTAGCGGGGAGACCCAGTACTTC
CASSLTGTSGETQYF
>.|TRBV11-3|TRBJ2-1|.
TGTGCCAGCAGCTTGGACCGATACAATGAGCAGTTCTTC
CASSLDRYNEQFF
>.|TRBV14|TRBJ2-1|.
TGTGCCAGCAGCCTTAGAGGGGGAATGATAGATGAGCAGTTCTTC
CASSLRGGMIDEQFF
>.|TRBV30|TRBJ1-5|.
TGTGCCTGGAGTGTACCAGTTTATAGCAATCAGCCCCAGCATTTT
CAWSVPVYSNQPQHF
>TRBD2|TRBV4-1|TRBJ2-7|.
TGCGCCAGCAGCCAAACTAGCGGGGGGAGTTACGAGCAGTACTTC
CASSQTSGGSYEQYF
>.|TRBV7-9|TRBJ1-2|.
TGTGCCAGCAGACCCCCGGGACTACCGGGCGGCTACACCTTC
CASRPPGLPGGYTF
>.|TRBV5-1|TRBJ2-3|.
TGCGCCAGCAGCTTCACCGGGACACAAGGCACAGATACGCAGTATTTT
CASSFTGTQGTDTQYF
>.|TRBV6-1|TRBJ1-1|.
TGTGCCAGCAGTGAAGCACAGGGATGGGGCACTGAAGCTTTCTTT
CASSEAQGWGTEAFF
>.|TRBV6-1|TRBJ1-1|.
TGTGCCAGCAGTGAAGAGGGGGGTCGCCATGAAGCTTTCTTT
CASSEEGGRHEAFF
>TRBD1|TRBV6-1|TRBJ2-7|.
TGTGCCAGCCAGTTGGGGACAGGGGTTGCCGAGCAGTACTTC
CASQLGTGVAEQYF
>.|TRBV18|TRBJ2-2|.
TGTGCCAGCTCACCAGGGCTGAACACCGGGGAGCTGTTTTTT
CASSPGLNTGELFF
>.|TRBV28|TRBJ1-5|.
TGTGCCAGCAGTTTACTGGGGGGCTGGGGGAATAGCAATCAGCCCCAGCATTTT
CASSLLGGWGNSNQPQHF
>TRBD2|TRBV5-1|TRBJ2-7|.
TGCGCCAGCGCGGCTATGGGACTAGCGCCCTACGAGCAGTACTTC
CASAAMGLAPYEQYF
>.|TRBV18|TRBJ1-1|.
TGTGCCAGCTCCTTCGATGTGAACACTGAAGCTTTCTTT
CASSFDVNTEAFF
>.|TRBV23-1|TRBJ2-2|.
TGCGCCGGGACCGGGGAGCTGTTTTTT
CAGTGELFF
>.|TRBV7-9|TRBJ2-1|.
TGTGCCAGCAGCCCTTCTGGAGGCAATGAGCAGTTCTTC
CASSPSGGNEQFF
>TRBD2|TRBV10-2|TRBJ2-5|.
TGCGCCAGCAGATTCTCTAGCGGGGGCCCAGGGACCCAGTACTTC
CASRFSSGGPGTQYF
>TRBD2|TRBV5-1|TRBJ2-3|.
TGCGCCAGCAGCACTAGCGGGGGTACAGATACGCAGTATTTT
CASSTSGGTDTQYF
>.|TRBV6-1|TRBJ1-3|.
TGTGCCAGCAGCTTAGGCGAGGGGACTGGAAACACCATATATTTT
CASSLGEGTGNTIYF
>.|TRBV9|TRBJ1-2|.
TGTGCCAGCAGCCAATACGGGACTGACAACTATGGCTACACCTTC
CASSQYGTDNYGYTF
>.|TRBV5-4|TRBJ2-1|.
TGTGCCAGCAGCTTGGTTAGGGGAAACGGTAACAATGAGCAGTTCTTC
CASSLVRGNGNNEQFF
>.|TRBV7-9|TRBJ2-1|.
TGTGCCAGCAGCTTGGCCCTACAATACAATGAGCAGTTCTTC
CASSLALQYNEQFF
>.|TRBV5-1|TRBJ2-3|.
TGCGCCAGCAGCATAGACAGGAATGCAGATACGCAGTATTTT
CASSIDRNADTQYF
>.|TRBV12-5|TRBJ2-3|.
TGTGCTAGTGGCCCCATCCTGAAGGATACGCAGTATTTT
CASGPILKDTQYF
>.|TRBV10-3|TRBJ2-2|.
TGTGCCATCAGTGTGGGCGTCCGAGGCGGCGGGGAGCTGTTTTTT
CAISVGVRGGGELFF
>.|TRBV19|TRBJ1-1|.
TGTGCCAGTAGTATCGTGGGCCGGAGAGAAGCTTTCTTT
CASSIVGRREAFF
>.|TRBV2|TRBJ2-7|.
TGTGCCAGCAGGTTTGGCGGGAACGCCTACGAGCAGTACTTC
CASRFGGNAYEQYF
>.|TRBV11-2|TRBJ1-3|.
TGTGCCAGCAGCTCCGTAATATTTTCAGGAAACACCATATATTTT
CASSSVIFSGNTIYF
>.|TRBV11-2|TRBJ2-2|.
TGTGCCAGCAGCCATCCCCGCGGATCGGGGACCGGGGAGCTGTTTTTT
CASSHPRGSGTGELFF
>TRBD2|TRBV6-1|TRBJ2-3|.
TGTGCCAGCAGTGAAGCTATTGGACTAGCGGGAGCCAGAGATACGCAGTATTTT
CASSEAIGLAGARDTQYF
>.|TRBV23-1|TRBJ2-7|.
TGCGCCAGCTGGTTCAGCGGATCCTACGAGCAGTACTTC
CASWFSGSYEQYF
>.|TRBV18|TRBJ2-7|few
TGTGCCAGCTCACCACGGGAGGCGGGTCTCTACGAGCAGTACTTC
CASSPREAGLYEQYF
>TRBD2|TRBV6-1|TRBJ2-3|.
TGTGCCAGCAGTGAAGTCTCCGGGGGGGCGGATACGCAGTATTTT
CASSEVSGGADTQYF
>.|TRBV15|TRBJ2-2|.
TGTGCCACCAGCAGGGACCGGTCCGGGGAGCTGTTTTTT
CATSRDRSGELFF
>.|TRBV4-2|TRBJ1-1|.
TGTGCCAGCAGCCAACCCTCCGGGGGCACTGAAGCTTTCTTT
CASSQPSGGTEAFF
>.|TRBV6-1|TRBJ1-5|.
TGTGCCAGCAGTTTCGGGACCCTCAACGACCAGCATTTT
CASSFGTLNDQHF
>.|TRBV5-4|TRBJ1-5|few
TGTGCCAGCAGCTTGGGAGATCAGCCCCAGCATTTT
CASSLGDQPQHF
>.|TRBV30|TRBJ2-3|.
TGTGCCTGGAGTGCCGATGGTTGGAGGGATACGCAGTATTTT
CAWSADGWRDTQYF
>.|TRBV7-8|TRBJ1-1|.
TGTGCCAGCAGCTTATTCTCAGTGATGAACACTGAAGCTTTCTTT
CASSLFSVMNTEAFF
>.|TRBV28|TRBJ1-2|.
TGTGCCAGCAGTTCTCGCCGCTCCGGGACACACTATGGCTACACCTTC
CASSSRRSGTHYGYTF
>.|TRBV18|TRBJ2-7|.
TGTGCCAGCTCGCGTCTCCAGGGATACGAGCAGTACTTC
CASSRLQGYEQYF
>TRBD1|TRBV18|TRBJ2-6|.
TGTGCCAGCTCACCAAGGACAGGGGTGAGTGGGGCCAACGTCCTGACTTTC
CASSPRTGVSGANVLTF
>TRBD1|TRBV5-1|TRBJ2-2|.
TGCGCCAGCAGACCGGACAGGGGGCAAATCGGGGAGCTGTTTTTT
CASRPDRGQIGELFF
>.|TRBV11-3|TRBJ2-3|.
TGTGCCAGCAGCTTCGGGGGGCTCGGAGATACGCAGTATTTT
CASSFGGLGDTQYF
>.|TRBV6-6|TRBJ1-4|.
TGTGCCAGCAGCCAAAAGCCCATTGGTGAAAAACTGTTTTTT
CASSQKPIGEKLFF
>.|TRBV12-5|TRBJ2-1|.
TGTGCTAGTGGTCCATCCCGGCCCTTGACAGCCTCAGGGTTCTTC
CASGPSRPLTASGFF